One sample yielded the 3 T cell receptor beta chains listed below, sequenced in a study of Tregs in tolerant kidney transplant recipients. Method: immunoSEQ multiplex PCR; TCRdb's copy keeps in-frame clones and lacks some. The sample contains some 110,000 clones, roughly 92% of which appear only once. Sequencing used CD4+ T cells from blood. The source is a human donor in good health.

This chain uses TRBV19 with TRBJ2-3; no firm D call. This CDR3 has 15 residues. Trimming removed 3 bases at V and 0 bases at J, with 10 bases between. Germline-derived CDR1 and CDR2 are LNHDA and SQIVND (reference sequence). The chain's CDR3 is CASSMPQRSTDTQYF. For the CDR3, the DNA is TGTGCCAGTAGTATGCCCCAACGTAGCACAGATACGCAGTATTTT.

The rearrangement uses TRBV11-3 and TRBJ2-2; no clear D. Trimming left V 1 base short and J 3 bases short, with 9 bases between. From germline, CDR1 is SGHNT and CDR2 YENEEA. The CDR3 runs to 15 residues. The CDR3 loop reads CASSLGPSDTGELFF. The CDR3 nucleotides read TGTGCCAGCAGCTTAGGTCCCTCGGACACCGGGGAGCTGTTTTTT. The full variable domain, rest sourced from reference TRBV11-3 and TRBJ2-2, is EAGVVQSPRYKIIEKKQPVAFWCNPISGHNTLYWYLQNLGQGPELLIRYENEEAVDDSQLPKDRFSAERLKGVDSTLKIQPAELGDSAVYLCASSLGPSDTGELFFGEGSRLTVL.

V is TRBV6-1 and J is TRBJ1-2; D is possibly TRBD1 (6 bases). CDR1 is MNHNS and CDR2 is SASEGT in the germline V gene. V was clipped by 5 bases and J by 4 bases, with 11 bases between them. This CDR3 spans 13 amino acids. CDR3 coding DNA: TGTGCCAGCAGTCTAGGGGGACCCTATGGCTACACCTTC. This gives the protein CASSLGGPYGYTF.